The clone carrying this T cell receptor (beta chain) was recorded many times. Its antigen is still unknown. Clones were read by immunoSEQ multiplex PCR, and TCRdb kept only the in-frame ones, dropping some. The profile covers about 25,000 clones, none occurring a single time. The data stem from a study of T cells after posttransplantation cyclophosphamide. Findings and limits, study-wide: Later post-transplant blood repertoires were often dominated by donor CD8+ memory clones. Recipient CMV seropositivity and CMV reactivation strongly tracked TRB clonality. Skin or GI-infiltrating T cells shared few TRB sequences with blood.

Cyclophosphamide on days +3 and +4 followed busulfan-fludarabine conditioning and a marrow graft. Trimming stripped 3 bases from V and 0 bases from J, with 11 bases between. The CDR3 runs to 15 residues. Looked up from germline, CDR1 is WSHSY and CDR2 is SAAADI. This sample comprised PBMCs, obtained after allogeneic stem cell transplant with posttransplant cyclophosphamide. This sequence originates from a male patient aged 18-30 years who received an allogeneic stem cell transplant from a related donor, was CMV-positive, and had no GVHD. Some T cells may be transferred from the graft donor. The chain employs TRBV10-2 and TRBJ2-5, with D perhaps matching TRBD1 (5 bases). CDR3 in amino acids: CASSEGSGYQETQYF. CDR3 in DNA: TGCGCCAGCAGTGAAGGTTCAGGGTACCAAGAGACCCAGTACTTC.